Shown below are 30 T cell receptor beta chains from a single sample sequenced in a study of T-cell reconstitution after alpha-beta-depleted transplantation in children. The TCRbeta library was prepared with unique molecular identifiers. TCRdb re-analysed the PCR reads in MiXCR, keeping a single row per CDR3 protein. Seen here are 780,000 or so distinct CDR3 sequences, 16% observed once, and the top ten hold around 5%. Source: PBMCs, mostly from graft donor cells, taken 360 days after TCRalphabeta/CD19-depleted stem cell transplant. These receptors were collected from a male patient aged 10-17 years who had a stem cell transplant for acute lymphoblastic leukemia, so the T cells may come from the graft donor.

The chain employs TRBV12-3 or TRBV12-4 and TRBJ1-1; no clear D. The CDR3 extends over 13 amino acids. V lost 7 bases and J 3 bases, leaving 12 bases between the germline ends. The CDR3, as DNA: TGTGCCAGCAAGCGGACCTTGGACACTGAAGCTTTCTTT. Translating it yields CASKRTLDTEAFF.

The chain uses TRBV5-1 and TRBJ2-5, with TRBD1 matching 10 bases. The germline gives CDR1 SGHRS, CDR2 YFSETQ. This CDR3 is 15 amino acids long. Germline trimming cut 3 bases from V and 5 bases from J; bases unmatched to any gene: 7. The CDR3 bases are TGCGCCAGCAGCTGGCTCCGACAGGGGGCGGAGACCCAGTACTTC. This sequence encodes CASSWLRQGAETQYF.

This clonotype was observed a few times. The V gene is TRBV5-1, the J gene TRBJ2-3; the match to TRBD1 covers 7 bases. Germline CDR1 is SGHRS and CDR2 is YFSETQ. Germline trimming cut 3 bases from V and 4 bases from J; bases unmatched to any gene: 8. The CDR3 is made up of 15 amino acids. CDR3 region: CASSSGTVGADTQYF. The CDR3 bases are TGCGCCAGCAGCTCGGGGACAGTAGGCGCAGATACGCAGTATTTT.

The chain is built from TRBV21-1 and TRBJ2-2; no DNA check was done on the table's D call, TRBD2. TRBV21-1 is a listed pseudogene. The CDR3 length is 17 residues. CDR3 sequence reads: CASSKPSGSTITGELFF. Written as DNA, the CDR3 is TGTGCCAGCAGCAAACCTAGCGGGAGTACTATAACCGGGGAGCTGTTTTTT.

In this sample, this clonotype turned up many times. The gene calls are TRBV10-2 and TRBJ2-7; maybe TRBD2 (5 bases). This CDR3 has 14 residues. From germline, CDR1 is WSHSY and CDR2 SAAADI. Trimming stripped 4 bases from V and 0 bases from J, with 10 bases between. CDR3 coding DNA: TGCGCCAGCAGTGGAGGGCTGAGCTCCTACGAGCAGTACTTC. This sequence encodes CASSGGLSSYEQYF.

The CDR3 loop reads CASSLVWLAGDPPDTQYF. The CDR3, as DNA: TGTGCCAGCAGCTTGGTGTGGTTAGCGGGAGACCCTCCAGATACGCAGTATTTT. The chain employs TRBV5-4 and TRBJ2-3; TRBD2 aligns across 9 bases. This CDR3 region has 18 residues. Germline V CDR1 and CDR2: SGHNT, YYREEE (reference sequence). V dropped 0 bases and J dropped 4; count of bases not matched to a gene: 12.

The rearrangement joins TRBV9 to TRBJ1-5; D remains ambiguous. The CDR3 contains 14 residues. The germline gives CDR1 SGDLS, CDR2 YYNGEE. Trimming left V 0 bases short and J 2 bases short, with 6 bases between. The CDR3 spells CASSVDWGNQPQHF. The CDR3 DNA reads TGTGCCAGCAGCGTAGACTGGGGCAATCAGCCCCAGCATTTT. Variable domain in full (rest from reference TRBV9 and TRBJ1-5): DSGVTQTPKHLITATGQRVTLRCSPRSGDLSVYWYQQSLDQGLQFLIQYYNGEERAKGNILERFSAQQFPDLHSELNLSSLELGDSALYFCASSVDWGNQPQHFGDGTRLSIL.

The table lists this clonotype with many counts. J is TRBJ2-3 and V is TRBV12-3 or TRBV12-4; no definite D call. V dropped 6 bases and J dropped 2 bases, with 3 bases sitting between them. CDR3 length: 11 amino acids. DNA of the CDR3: TGTGCCAGCAGCTTCACAGATACGCAGTATTTT. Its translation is CASSFTDTQYF.

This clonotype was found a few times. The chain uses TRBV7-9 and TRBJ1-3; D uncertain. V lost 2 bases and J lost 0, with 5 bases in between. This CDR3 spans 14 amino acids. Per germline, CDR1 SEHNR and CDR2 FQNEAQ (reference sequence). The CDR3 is CASSLLTSGNTIYF. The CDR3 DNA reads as TGTGCCAGCAGCTTACTGACCTCTGGAAACACCATATATTTT.

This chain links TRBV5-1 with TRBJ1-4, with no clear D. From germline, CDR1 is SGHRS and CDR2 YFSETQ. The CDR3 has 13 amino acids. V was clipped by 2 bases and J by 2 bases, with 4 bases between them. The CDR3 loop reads CASSLWTNEKLFF. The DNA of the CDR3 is TGCGCCAGCAGCTTATGGACTAATGAAAAACTGTTTTTT.

The CDR3 DNA reads as TGCGCCAGCAGCTTGGGAGCGTCGGCCCAGTACTTC. This translates into CASSLGASAQYF. V and J are TRBV5-1 and TRBJ2-5; D is unresolved. Germline V gene sequence: CDR1 SGHRS, CDR2 YFSETQ. The V and J ends lost 0 bases and 9 bases respectively, with 9 bases between them. The CDR3 has 12 amino acids.

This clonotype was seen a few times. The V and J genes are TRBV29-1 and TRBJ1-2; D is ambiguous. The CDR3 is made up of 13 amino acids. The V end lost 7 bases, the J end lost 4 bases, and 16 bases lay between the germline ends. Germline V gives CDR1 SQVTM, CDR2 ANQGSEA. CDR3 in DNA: TGCAGCGGGGCGGGTTCTTCTACCTATGGCTACACCTTC. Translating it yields CSGAGSSTYGYTF.

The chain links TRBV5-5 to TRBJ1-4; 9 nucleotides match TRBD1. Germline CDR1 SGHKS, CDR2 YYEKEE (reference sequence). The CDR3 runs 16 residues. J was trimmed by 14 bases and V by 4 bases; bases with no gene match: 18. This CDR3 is CASSPVIGTGIRLLFF. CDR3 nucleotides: TGTGCCAGCAGCCCCGTAATCGGGACAGGGATCCGGTTGCTGTTTTTT.

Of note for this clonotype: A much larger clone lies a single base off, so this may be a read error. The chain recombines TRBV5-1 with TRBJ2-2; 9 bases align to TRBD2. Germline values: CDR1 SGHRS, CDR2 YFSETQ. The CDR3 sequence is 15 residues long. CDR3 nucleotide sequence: TGCGTCAGCAGGGTGACTAGCGGTTACACCGGGGAGCTGTTTTTT. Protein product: CVSRVTSGYTGELFF.

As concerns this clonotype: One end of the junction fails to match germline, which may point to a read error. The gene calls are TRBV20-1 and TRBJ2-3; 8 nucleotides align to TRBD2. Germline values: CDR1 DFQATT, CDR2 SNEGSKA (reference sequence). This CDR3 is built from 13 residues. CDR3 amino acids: CGARAAGVGTQYF. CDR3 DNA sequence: TGCGGTGCTAGAGCAGCGGGAGTGGGTACGCAGTATTTT.

The chain's CDR3 is CASSSHRDSITYEQYF. The CDR3 bases are TGTGCCAGCAGCTCCCACCGGGACTCTATTACCTACGAGCAGTACTTC. This chain joins TRBV7-9 and TRBJ2-7; the D gene is possibly TRBD2 (6 bases). This CDR3 comprises 16 residues. V dropped 4 bases and J dropped 2 bases, with 18 bases sitting between them. Per germline, CDR1 SEHNR and CDR2 FQNEAQ (reference sequence).

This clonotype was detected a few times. The CDR3 DNA reads as TGTGCCAGCAGGGTTAGCGGGAGGAACAATGAGCAGTTCTTC. As protein: CASRVSGRNNEQFF. The J gene is TRBJ2-1, the V gene TRBV12-3 or TRBV12-4, with 10 bases aligning to TRBD2. Trimming took 6 bases from V and 5 from J; bases not matched to a gene: 4. The CDR3 has 14 residues.

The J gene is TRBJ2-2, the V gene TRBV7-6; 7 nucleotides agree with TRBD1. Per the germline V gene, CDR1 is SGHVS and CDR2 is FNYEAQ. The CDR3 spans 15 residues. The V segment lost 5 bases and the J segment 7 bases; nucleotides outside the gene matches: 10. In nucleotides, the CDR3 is TGTGCCAGCAGCATGGACAGGACAACGGGCGGGGAGCTGTTTTTT. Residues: CASSMDRTTGGELFF.

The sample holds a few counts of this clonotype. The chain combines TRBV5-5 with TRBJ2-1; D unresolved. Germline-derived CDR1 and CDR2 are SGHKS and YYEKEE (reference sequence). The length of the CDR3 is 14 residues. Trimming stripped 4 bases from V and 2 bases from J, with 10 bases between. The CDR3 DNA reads TGTGCCAGCAGCGGATTGGGGACCTACAATGAGCAGTTCTTC. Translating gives CASSGLGTYNEQFF. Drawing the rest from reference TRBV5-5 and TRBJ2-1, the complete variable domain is DAGVTQSPTHLIKTRGQQVTLRCSPISGHKSVSWYQQVLGQGPQFIFQYYEKEERGRGNFPDRFSARQFPNYSSELNVNALLLGDSALYLCASSGLGTYNEQFFGPGTRLTVL.

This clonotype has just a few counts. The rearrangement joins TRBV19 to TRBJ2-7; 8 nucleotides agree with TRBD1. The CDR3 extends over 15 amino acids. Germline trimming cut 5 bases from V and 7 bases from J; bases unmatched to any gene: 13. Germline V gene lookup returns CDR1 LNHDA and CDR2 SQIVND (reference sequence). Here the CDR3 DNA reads TGTGCCAGTAGTTTTTTCGCGGGACAGGAGGAGGAGCAGTACTTC. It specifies CASSFFAGQEEEQYF.

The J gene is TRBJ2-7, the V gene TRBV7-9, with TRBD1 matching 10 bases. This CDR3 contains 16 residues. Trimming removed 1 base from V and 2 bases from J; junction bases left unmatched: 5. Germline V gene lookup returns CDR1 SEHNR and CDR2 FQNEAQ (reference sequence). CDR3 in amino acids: CASSLGGQGKTYEQYF. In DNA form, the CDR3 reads TGTGCCAGCAGCTTAGGGGGACAGGGGAAAACCTACGAGCAGTACTTC.

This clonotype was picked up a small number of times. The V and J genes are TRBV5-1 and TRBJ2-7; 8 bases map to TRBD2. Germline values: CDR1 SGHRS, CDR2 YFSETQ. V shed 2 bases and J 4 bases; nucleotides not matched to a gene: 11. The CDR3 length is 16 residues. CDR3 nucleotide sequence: TGCGCCAGCAGCTTAAGCCCCCTAGCGGGTAGATACGAGCAGTACTTC. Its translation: CASSLSPLAGRYEQYF.

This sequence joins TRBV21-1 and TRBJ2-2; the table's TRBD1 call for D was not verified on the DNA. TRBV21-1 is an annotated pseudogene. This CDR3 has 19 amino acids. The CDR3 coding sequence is TGTGCCAGCAGCAAAGTCCCACGGACAGGCCCCCCGAACACCGGGGAGCTGTTTTTT. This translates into CASSKVPRTGPPNTGELFF.

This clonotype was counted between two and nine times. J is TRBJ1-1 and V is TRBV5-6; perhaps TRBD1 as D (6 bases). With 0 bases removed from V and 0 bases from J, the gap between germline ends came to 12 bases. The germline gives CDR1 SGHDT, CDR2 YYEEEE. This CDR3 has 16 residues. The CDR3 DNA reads TGTGCCAGCAGCTTGGAGGCAGGGGCTCTGAACACTGAAGCTTTCTTT. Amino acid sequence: CASSLEAGALNTEAFF.

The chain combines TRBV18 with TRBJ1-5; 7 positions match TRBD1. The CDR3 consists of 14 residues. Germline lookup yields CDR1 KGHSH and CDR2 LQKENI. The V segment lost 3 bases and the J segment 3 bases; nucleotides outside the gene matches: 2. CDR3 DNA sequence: TGTGCCAGCTCACCGGGACAGACCAATCAGCCCCAGCATTTT. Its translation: CASSPGQTNQPQHF.

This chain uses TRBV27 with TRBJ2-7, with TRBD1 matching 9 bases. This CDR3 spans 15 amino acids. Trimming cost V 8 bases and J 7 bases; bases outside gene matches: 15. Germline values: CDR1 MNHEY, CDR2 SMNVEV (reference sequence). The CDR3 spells CASGLPRDRAEEQYF. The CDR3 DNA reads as TGTGCCAGCGGCTTGCCCCGGGACAGGGCGGAGGAGCAGTACTTC.

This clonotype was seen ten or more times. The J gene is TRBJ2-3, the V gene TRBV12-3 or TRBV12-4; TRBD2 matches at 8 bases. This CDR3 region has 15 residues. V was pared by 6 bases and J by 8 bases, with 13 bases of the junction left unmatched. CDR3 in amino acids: CASSLRGLGDGTQYF. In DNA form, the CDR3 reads TGTGCCAGCAGCCTCAGGGGACTAGGAGATGGTACGCAGTATTTT.

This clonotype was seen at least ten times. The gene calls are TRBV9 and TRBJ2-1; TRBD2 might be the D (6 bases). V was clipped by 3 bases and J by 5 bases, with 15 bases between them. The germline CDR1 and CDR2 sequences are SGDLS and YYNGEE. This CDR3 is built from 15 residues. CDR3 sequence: CASSDSGNADNEQFF. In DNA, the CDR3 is TGTGCCAGCAGCGATAGCGGTAATGCGGACAATGAGCAGTTCTTC.

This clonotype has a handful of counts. The CDR3 DNA follows: TGCAGTGCTAGAGATTTGACCACCGACGGGGAGCTGTTTTTT. Translated, it gives CSARDLTTDGELFF. The V gene is TRBV20-1, the J gene TRBJ2-2; D is ambiguous. The CDR3 totals 14 residues. V dropped 0 bases and J dropped 7 bases, with 12 bases sitting between them. The V gene's germline CDR1 is DFQATT and CDR2 SNEGSKA (reference sequence).

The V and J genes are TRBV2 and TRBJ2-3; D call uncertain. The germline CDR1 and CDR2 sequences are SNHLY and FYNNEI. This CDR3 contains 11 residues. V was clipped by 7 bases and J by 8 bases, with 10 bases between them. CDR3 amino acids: CASKGAGTQYF. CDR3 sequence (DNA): TGTGCCAGCAAAGGTGCTGGTACGCAGTATTTT.